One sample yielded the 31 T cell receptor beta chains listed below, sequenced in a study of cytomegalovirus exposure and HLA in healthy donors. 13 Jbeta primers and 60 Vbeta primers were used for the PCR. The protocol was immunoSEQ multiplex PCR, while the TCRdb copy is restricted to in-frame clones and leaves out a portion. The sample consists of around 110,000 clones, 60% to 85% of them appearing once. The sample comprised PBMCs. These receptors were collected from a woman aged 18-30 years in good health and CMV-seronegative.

The CDR3, as DNA: TGTGCCAGCAGCTCGACAGCAGGGTCCTATAATTCACCCCTCCACTTT. Its protein product is CASSSTAGSYNSPLHF. This chain joins TRBV7-9 and TRBJ1-6; the D gene is possibly TRBD1 (5 bases). V was shortened by 4 bases and J by 1 base, with 11 bases between the two germline ends. There are 16 residues in the CDR3. The germline gives CDR1 SEHNR, CDR2 FQNEAQ (reference sequence).

CDR3 amino acids: CASSPLPSYEQYF. CDR3 in DNA: TGTGCCAGCAGTCCCCTCCCCTCCTACGAGCAGTACTTC. This chain links TRBV27 with TRBJ2-7; D is unclear. CDR3 length: 13 amino acids. Per germline, CDR1 MNHEY and CDR2 SMNVEV (reference sequence). V was cut by 5 bases and J by 0 bases, with 8 bases left in between.

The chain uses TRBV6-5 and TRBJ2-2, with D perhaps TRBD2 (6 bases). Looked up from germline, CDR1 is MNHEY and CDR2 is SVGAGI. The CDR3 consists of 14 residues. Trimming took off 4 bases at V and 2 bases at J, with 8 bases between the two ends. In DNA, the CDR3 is TGTGCCAGCAGTTTTGGGACTAACACCGGGGAGCTGTTTTTT. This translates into CASSFGTNTGELFF.

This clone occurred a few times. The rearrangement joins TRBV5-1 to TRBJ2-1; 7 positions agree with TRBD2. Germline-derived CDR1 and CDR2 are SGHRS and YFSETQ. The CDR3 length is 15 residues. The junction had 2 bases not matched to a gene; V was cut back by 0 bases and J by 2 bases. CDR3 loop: CASSLGGGPYNEQFF. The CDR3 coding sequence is TGCGCCAGCAGCTTGGGCGGGGGTCCCTACAATGAGCAGTTCTTC.

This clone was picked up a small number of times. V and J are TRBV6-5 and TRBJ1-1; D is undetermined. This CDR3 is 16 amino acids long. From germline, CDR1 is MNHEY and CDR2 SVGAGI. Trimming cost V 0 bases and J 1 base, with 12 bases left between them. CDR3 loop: CASSYSVGRGNTEAFF. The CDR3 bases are TGTGCCAGCAGTTACTCCGTCGGACGGGGGAACACTGAAGCTTTCTTT.

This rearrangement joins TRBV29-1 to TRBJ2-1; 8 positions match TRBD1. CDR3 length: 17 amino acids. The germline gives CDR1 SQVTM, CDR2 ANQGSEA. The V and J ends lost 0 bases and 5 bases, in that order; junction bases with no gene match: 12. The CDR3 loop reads CSVEDAVRQGTHNEQFF. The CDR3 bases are TGCAGCGTTGAAGATGCGGTTAGACAGGGGACCCACAATGAGCAGTTCTTC.

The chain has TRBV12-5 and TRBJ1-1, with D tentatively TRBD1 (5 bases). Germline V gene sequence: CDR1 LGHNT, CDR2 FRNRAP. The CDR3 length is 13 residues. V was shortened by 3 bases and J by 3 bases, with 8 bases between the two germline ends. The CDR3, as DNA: TGTGCTAGTGGTTTTACGGGGGACACTGAAGCTTTCTTT. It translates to CASGFTGDTEAFF.

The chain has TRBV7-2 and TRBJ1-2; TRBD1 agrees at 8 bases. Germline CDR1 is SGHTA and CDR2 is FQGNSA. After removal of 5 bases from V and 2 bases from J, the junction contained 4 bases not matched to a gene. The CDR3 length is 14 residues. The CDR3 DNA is TGTGCCAGCAGCCCTTGGACAGGGAACTATGGCTACACCTTC. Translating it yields CASSPWTGNYGYTF.

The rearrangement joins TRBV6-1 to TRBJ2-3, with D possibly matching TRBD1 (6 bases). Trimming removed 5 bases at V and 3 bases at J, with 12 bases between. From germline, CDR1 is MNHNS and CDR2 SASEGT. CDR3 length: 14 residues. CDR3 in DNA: TGTGCCAGCAGTATATCGGGACATACAGATACGCAGTATTTT. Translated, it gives CASSISGHTDTQYF.

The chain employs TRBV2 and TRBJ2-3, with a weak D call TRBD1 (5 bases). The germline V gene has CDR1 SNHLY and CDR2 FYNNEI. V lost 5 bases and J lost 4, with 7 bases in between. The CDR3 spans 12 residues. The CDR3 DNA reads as TGTGCCAGCAGTCAGACAGCAGATACGCAGTATTTT. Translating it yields CASSQTADTQYF.

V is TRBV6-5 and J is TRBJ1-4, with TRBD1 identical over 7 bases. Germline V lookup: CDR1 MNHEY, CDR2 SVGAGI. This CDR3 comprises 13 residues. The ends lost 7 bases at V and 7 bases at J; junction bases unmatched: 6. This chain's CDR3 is CASMGTVGEKLFF. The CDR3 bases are TGTGCCAGCATGGGGACAGTGGGTGAAAAACTGTTTTTT.

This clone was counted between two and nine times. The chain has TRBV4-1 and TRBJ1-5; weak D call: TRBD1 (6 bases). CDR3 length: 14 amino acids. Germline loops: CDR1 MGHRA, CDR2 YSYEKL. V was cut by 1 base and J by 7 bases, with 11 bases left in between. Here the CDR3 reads CASSQGGRGQPQHF. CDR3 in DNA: TGCGCCAGCAGCCAAGGGGGGCGAGGGCAGCCCCAGCATTTT.

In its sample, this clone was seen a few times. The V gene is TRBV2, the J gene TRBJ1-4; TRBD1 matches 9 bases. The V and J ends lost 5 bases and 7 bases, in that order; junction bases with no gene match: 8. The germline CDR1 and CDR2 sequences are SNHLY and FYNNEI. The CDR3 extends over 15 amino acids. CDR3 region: CASSLSDRGSEKLFF. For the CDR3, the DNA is TGTGCCAGCAGTCTATCGGACAGGGGTAGTGAAAAACTGTTTTTT.

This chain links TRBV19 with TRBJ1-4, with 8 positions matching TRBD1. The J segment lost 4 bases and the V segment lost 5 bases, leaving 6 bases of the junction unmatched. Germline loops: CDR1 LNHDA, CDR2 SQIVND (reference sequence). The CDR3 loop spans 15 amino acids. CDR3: CASSGTGVINEKLFF. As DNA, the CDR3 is TGTGCCAGTAGTGGGACAGGCGTAATTAATGAAAAACTGTTTTTT. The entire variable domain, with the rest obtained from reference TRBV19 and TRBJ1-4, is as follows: DGGITQSPKYLFRKEGQNVTLSCEQNLNHDAMYWYRQDPGQGLRLIYYSQIVNDFQKGDIAEGYSVSREKKESFPLTVTSAQKNPTAFYLCASSGTGVINEKLFFGSGTQLSVL.

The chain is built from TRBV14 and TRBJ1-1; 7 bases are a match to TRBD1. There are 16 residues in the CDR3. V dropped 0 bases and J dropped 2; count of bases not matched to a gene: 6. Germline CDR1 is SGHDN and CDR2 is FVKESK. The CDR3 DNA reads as TGTGCCAGCAGCCAAGATAGGGACAGTTCTAACACTGAAGCTTTCTTT. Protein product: CASSQDRDSSNTEAFF.

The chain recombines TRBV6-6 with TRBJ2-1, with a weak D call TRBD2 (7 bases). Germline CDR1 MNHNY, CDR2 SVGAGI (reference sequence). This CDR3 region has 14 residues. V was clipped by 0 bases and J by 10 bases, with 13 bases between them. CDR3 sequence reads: CASSYSGGLGEQFF. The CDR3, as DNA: TGTGCCAGCAGTTACTCGGGGGGGCTCGGGGAGCAGTTCTTC.

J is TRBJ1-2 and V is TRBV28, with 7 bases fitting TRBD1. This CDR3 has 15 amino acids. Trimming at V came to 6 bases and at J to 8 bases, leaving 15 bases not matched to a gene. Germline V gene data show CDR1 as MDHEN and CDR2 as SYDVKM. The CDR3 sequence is CASRTPSQGVRGYTF. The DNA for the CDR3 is TGTGCCAGCAGGACTCCCTCTCAGGGGGTGAGAGGCTACACCTTC.

The chain's CDR3 is CASSHEDSGMIGYTF. The CDR3 region has the DNA TGTGCCAGCAGTCACGAGGATTCAGGGATGATCGGCTACACCTTC. The rearrangement uses TRBV16 and TRBJ1-2, with TRBD1 as a possible D gene (5 bases). This CDR3 comprises 15 residues. Germline V gene lookup returns CDR1 KGHSY and CDR2 FQNENV. Trimming removed 6 bases from V and 8 bases from J, with 22 bases in between.

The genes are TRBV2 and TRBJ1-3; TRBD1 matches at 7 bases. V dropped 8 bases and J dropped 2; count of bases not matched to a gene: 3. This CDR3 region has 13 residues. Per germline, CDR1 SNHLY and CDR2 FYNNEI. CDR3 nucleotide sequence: TGTGCCAGCTACAGGGGAACTGGAAACACCATATATTTT. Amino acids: CASYRGTGNTIYF.

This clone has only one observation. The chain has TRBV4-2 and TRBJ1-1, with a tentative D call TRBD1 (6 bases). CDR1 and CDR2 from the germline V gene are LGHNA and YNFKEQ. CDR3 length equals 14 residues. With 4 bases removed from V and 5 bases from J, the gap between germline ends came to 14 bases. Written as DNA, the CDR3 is TGTGCCAGCAGCCTAGGGAAGAGGGGGACTGAAGCTTTCTTT. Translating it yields CASSLGKRGTEAFF.

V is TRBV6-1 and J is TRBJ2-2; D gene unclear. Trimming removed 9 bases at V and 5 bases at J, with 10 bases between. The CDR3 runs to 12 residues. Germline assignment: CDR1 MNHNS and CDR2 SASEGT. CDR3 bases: TGTGCCAGTAAACTTTTGACCGGGGAGCTGTTTTTT. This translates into CASKLLTGELFF.

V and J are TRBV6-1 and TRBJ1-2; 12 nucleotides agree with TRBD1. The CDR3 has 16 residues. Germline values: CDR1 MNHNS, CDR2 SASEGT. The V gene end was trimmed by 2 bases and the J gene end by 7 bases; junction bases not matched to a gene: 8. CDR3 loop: CASSEIGTGGVSGYTF. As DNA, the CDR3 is TGTGCCAGCAGTGAAATAGGGACAGGGGGCGTAAGTGGCTACACCTTC.

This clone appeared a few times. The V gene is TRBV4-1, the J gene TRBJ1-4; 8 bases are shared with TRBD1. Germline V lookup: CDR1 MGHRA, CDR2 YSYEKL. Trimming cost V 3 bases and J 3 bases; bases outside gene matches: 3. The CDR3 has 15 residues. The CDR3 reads CASSQPTGANEKLFF. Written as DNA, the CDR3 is TGCGCCAGCAGCCAGCCGACAGGGGCTAATGAAAAACTGTTTTTT.

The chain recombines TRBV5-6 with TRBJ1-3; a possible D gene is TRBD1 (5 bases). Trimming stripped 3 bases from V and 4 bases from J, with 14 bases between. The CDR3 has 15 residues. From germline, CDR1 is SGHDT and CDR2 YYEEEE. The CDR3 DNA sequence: TGTGCCAGCAGCTGGGGCGGGGGAGAAGGAAACACCATATATTTT. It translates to CASSWGGGEGNTIYF.

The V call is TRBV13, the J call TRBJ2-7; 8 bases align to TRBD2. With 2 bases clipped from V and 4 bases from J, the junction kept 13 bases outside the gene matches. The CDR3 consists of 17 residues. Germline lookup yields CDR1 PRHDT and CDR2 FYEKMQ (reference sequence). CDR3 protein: CASSLSMRGAHFYEQYF. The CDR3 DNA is TGTGCCAGCAGCTTATCTATGCGGGGGGCCCATTTTTACGAGCAGTACTTC.

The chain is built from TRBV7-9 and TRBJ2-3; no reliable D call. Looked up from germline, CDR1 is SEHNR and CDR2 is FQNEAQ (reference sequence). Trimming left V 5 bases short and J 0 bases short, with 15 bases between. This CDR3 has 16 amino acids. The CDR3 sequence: CASSLALSQSTDTQYF. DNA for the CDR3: TGTGCCAGCAGCCTCGCCCTTAGTCAAAGCACAGATACGCAGTATTTT.

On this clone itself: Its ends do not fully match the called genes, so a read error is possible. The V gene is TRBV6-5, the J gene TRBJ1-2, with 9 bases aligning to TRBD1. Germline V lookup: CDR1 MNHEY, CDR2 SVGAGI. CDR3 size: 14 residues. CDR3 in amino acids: CAGSLWTGDDGYTF. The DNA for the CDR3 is TGTGCCGGCAGTTTATGGACAGGGGACGATGGCTACACCTTC.

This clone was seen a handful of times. The CDR3 loop reads CASRPSEKSSYEQYF. The DNA of the CDR3 is TGTGCCAGCAGGCCCTCGGAGAAGAGCTCCTACGAGCAGTACTTC. V gene TRBV27 combines with J gene TRBJ2-7; D gene uncertain. Trimming took 6 bases from V and 0 from J, leaving 15 bases between them. The length of the CDR3 is 15 residues. Germline CDR1 MNHEY, CDR2 SMNVEV (reference sequence).

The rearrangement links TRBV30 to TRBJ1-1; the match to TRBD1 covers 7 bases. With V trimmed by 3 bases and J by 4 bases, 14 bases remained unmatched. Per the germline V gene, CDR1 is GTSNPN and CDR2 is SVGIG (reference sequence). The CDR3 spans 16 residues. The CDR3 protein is CAWSAQSGQLSTEAFF. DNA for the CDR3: TGTGCCTGGAGCGCTCAATCGGGACAGCTAAGCACTGAAGCTTTCTTT.

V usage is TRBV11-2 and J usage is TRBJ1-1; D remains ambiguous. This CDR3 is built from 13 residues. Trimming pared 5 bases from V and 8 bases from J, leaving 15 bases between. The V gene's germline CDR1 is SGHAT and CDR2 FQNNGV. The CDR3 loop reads CASSPLPTGEAFF. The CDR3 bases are TGTGCCAGCAGCCCCCTCCCGACGGGGGAAGCTTTCTTT.

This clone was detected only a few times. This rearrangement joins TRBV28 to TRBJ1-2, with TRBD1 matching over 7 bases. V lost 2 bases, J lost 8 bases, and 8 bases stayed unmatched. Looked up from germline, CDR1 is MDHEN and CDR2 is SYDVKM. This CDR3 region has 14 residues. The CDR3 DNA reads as TGTGCCAGCAGTTTAGACCCGGCAGGGGGAGGCTACACCTTC. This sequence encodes CASSLDPAGGGYTF.